The source of this T cell receptor (beta chain) is a study of blood T cell repertoires in COVID-19. On the study more broadly: Samples of COVID-19 (acute and convalescent) were obtained from the United States, Italy and Spain. PBMCs, B-cell-depleted T cells, or T cells provided the cDNA or gDNA that made up the material.

Original methodology: Nucleated cell counts were estimated from reference gene primer amplification. Sequencing was performed with immunoSEQ multiplex PCR; in TCRdb, only in-frame clones are kept and a portion is missing. V, J and clone size reflect that table, while D and trimming were determined from the DNA. The repertoire includes approximately 67,000 clones, about 91% of them detected once, and approximately 4.8% sits in the top ten. This clone was observed once. The trim removed 0 bases at V and 4 bases at J, leaving 12 bases unmatched. Germline-derived CDR1 and CDR2 are LGHNT and FRNRAP. This CDR3 contains 19 residues.

The source is a woman between 55 and 75 years old with active COVID-19. J is TRBJ1-3 and V is TRBV12-5; TRBD1 aligns across 10 bases. The sample consisted of peripheral blood. CDR3 in DNA: TGTGCTAGTGGTTTGGTTCCCACGGCCGGGACAGGGGAAGGAAACACCATATATTTT. As protein: CASGLVPTAGTGEGNTIYF.